A single sample is the source of the 14 T cell receptor beta chains below, sequenced in a study. Each CDR3 protein gets one entry after TCRdb re-called the 5' RACE reads with MiXCR. The table shows approximately 37,000 distinct CDR3 sequences, with 15% to 20% occurring only once. Material: naive CD4+ T cells sorted from a lymph node. The subset: naive CD4+ T cells, CD4+CD45RA+CD25-. These receptors all stem from a female donor with breast cancer.

This clonotype turned up a few times. The chain uses TRBV18 and TRBJ1-1, with D tentatively TRBD1 (6 bases). Trimming stripped 3 bases from V and 2 bases from J, with 13 bases between. There are 15 residues in the CDR3. CDR1 KGHSH and CDR2 LQKENI come from the germline V gene. CDR3 protein: CASSPGGGRNTEAFF. In nucleotides, the CDR3 is TGTGCCAGCTCACCCGGGGGGGGGCGAAACACTGAAGCTTTCTTT.

This clonotype came up many times. The rearrangement uses TRBV6-2 or TRBV6-3 and TRBJ2-2; D gene uncertain. Germline values: CDR1 MNHEY, CDR2 SVGEGT. This CDR3 has 14 amino acids. CDR3 sequence (DNA): TGTGCGAGCTCGGGCACCCTGGATCCCGGGGAGCTGTTTTTT. Its translation: CASSGTLDPGELFF.

This clonotype was found once. With a much larger clone just one base away, this may be a read error. J is TRBJ1-5 and V is TRBV7-2; unclear D gene. The germline V gene has CDR1 SGHTA and CDR2 FQGNSA. This CDR3 is 15 amino acids long. V was shortened by 0 bases and J by 6 bases, with 12 bases between the two germline ends. The CDR3 DNA reads TGTGCCAGCAGCTTAGCGTGGGGAGAGGGTCAGCCCCAGCATTTT. As protein: CASSLAWGEGQPQHF.

This clonotype has at least ten counts. The chain carries TRBV10-3 and TRBJ1-3, with D possibly being TRBD1 (6 bases). The CDR3 loop spans 15 amino acids. V was pared by 2 bases and J by 4 bases, with 12 bases between. In germline, CDR1 is ENHRY, CDR2 SYGVKD. The CDR3, as DNA: TGTGCCATCAGTGAGGCCACAGGGAAAGGAAACACCATATATTTT. Its translation: CAISEATGKGNTIYF.

A word on this clonotype: This may be a read error, as it is one base from a much larger clone. The chain links TRBV5-5 to TRBJ1-5; D not certain. The J call may be faulty, since TRBJ2-3 better matches the DNA end. The length of the CDR3 is 14 residues. The germline V gene has CDR1 SGHKS and CDR2 YYEKEE (reference sequence). The CDR3 sequence: CASSLGSGNQPQYF. CDR3 DNA sequence: TGTGCCAGCAGCTTGGGGTCCGGAAATCAGCCCCAGTATTTT.

The chain uses TRBV7-8 and TRBJ2-3, with D unclear. The V end lost 8 bases, the J end lost 3 bases, and 15 bases lay between the germline ends. Germline CDR1 SGHVS, CDR2 FQNEAQ. This CDR3 is built from 14 residues. This CDR3 reads CASRLKAGTDTQYF. In DNA, the CDR3 is TGTGCCAGCCGCCTAAAAGCTGGAACAGATACGCAGTATTTT.

This clonotype was seen a few times. The gene calls are TRBV5-1 and TRBJ2-7; tentatively, D is TRBD1 (6 bases). The CDR3 contains 12 residues. Trimming left V 1 base short and J 6 bases short, with 8 bases between. The germline V gene has CDR1 SGHRS and CDR2 YFSETQ. The CDR3 DNA reads as TGCGCCAGCAGCTTGACAGGGCGCGAGCAGTACTTC. The encoded protein is CASSLTGREQYF.

In its sample, this clonotype was seen many times. CDR3 bases: TGTGCCAGCAGACCGGGACAGGGGGCCTACGAGCAGTACTTC. This translates into CASRPGQGAYEQYF. The chain is built from TRBV7-2 and TRBJ2-7, with 11 bases lining up with TRBD1. Germline CDR1 is SGHTA and CDR2 is FQGNSA. This CDR3 comprises 14 residues. The V gene end was trimmed by 6 bases and the J gene end by 2 bases; junction bases not matched to a gene: 3.

V and J are TRBV6-2 or TRBV6-3 and TRBJ1-1; D not certain. CDR1 and CDR2 (germline): MNHEY, SVGEGT. The CDR3 is 15 residues long. V dropped 1 base and J dropped 5 bases, with 14 bases sitting between them. The CDR3 region has the DNA TGTGCCAGCAGTTACTTCCCTAGGGCGAGGACTGAAGCTTTCTTT. Protein sequence: CASSYFPRARTEAFF.

This clonotype was observed a few times. The chain couples TRBV20-1 to TRBJ1-2, with a possible D match to TRBD1 (6 bases). V shed 0 bases and J shed 5 bases, with 10 bases lying between them. The length of the CDR3 is 13 residues. The V gene's germline CDR1 is DFQATT and CDR2 SNEGSKA (reference sequence). The CDR3 DNA sequence: TGCAGTGCTAGAGAGCCACAGGGATATGGCTACACCTTC. Translated, it gives CSAREPQGYGYTF.

This rearrangement joins TRBV6-5 to TRBJ1-6, with D tentatively TRBD1 (5 bases). The CDR3 totals 18 residues. Germline assignment: CDR1 MNHEY and CDR2 SVGAGI. V was clipped by 4 bases and J by 7 bases, with 23 bases between them. CDR3 sequence (DNA): TGTGCCAGCAGTTTAGGTCATATTTATGGGGGGGGAAATTCACCCCTCCACTTT. Amino acids: CASSLGHIYGGGNSPLHF.

A note on this clonotype: A read error may explain this, as a much larger clone is one base away. The rearrangement links TRBV20-1 to TRBJ1-1; possible D gene TRBD1, 5 bases. The CDR3 loop spans 14 amino acids. Germline V lookup: CDR1 DFQATT, CDR2 SNEGSKA (reference sequence). CDR3: CSARHPGRITEALF. The CDR3 DNA follows: TGCAGTGCTCGACACCCGGGACGAATCACTGAAGCTCTCTTT.

This clonotype has more than one count but fewer than ten. The rearrangement links TRBV7-2 to TRBJ2-7, with a weak D call TRBD1 (6 bases). Germline V CDR1 and CDR2: SGHTA, FQGNSA. V was pared by 4 bases and J by 6 bases, with 19 bases between. The CDR3 extends over 15 amino acids. This chain's CDR3 is CASSSPPGVRGEQYF. The CDR3 nucleotides read TGTGCCAGCAGCTCACCTCCAGGGGTTCGTGGCGAGCAGTACTTC.

This clonotype was counted between two and nine times. The rearrangement links TRBV7-9 to TRBJ2-7; 7 bases fit TRBD1. Germline trimming cut 4 bases from V and 2 bases from J; bases unmatched to any gene: 8. Germline lookup yields CDR1 SEHNR and CDR2 FQNEAQ (reference sequence). The CDR3 sequence is 15 residues long. In DNA, the CDR3 is TGTGCCAGCAGCTCGGGGACAGCGTATACCTACGAGCAGTACTTC. It yields the protein CASSSGTAYTYEQYF. Filled out from reference TRBV7-9 and TRBJ2-7, the complete variable domain reads DTGVSQNPRHKITKRGQNVTFRCDPISEHNRLYWYRQTLGQGPEFLTYFQNEAQLEKSRLLSDRFSAERPKGSFSTLEIQRTEQGDSAMYLCASSSGTAYTYEQYFGPGTRLTVT.